A single sample is the source of the 9 T cell receptor beta chains below, sequenced in a study of identical twins. TCRdb re-called the 5' RACE reads with MiXCR, one entry per CDR3 protein. The table includes fewer than 650,000 distinct CDR3 sequences, roughly 6.6% detected once. These records were also assigned to another study, of yellow fever vaccine responses in identical twins.

The sequencing sample was made of PBMCs. Every receptor here comes from a woman aged 18-29 years in good health.

This clonotype was seen at least ten times. This rearrangement joins TRBV12-3 or TRBV12-4 to TRBJ2-2; unclear D gene. Trimming removed 5 bases from V and 0 bases from J, with 10 bases in between. CDR3 length: 15 residues. The CDR3 here is CASSRRNANTGELFF. The CDR3 DNA sequence: TGTGCCAGCAGTCGACGGAACGCGAACACCGGGGAGCTGTTTTTT.

This clonotype was observed at least ten times. The CDR3, as DNA: TGTGCCAGCAGCGTAGAGGCCGGCACAACGCAGTATTTT. It encodes CASSVEAGTTQYF. V is TRBV9 and J is TRBJ2-3; D gene unclear. Germline V gene sequence: CDR1 SGDLS, CDR2 YYNGEE. This CDR3 spans 13 amino acids. V lost 0 bases and J 9 bases, leaving 11 bases between the germline ends.

The J gene is TRBJ2-7, the V gene TRBV2; D is unclear. The CDR3 loop spans 15 amino acids. Germline assignment: CDR1 SNHLY and CDR2 FYNNEI. Trimming shortened V by 7 bases and J by 2 bases, and 18 bases separated the two germline ends. The CDR3 region has the DNA TGTGCCAGCACCCCCCATGTCCCCAGGCCCTACGAGCAGTACGTC. Encoded protein: CASTPHVPRPYEQYV.

The sample holds a few counts of this clonotype. CDR3 sequence reads: CSVAAGGELFF. CDR3 coding DNA: TGCAGCGTTGCGGCCGGCGGGGAGCTGTTTTTT. The gene calls are TRBV29-1 and TRBJ2-2; no clear D. Germline V gene sequence: CDR1 SQVTM, CDR2 ANQGSEA. The CDR3 length is 11 residues. Trimming removed 4 bases from V and 7 bases from J, with 7 bases in between.

This clonotype was counted only a few times. The chain couples TRBV3-1 to TRBJ1-1; maybe TRBD1 (5 bases). Between the trimmed V and J ends, which lost 2 bases and 4 bases, there was a span of 17 bases. The CDR3 sequence is 16 residues long. Germline CDR1 is LGHDT and CDR2 is YNNKEL (reference sequence). The chain's CDR3 is CASSQREGRVTTEAFF. The CDR3 DNA follows: TGTGCCAGCAGCCAACGGGAGGGGAGAGTTACCACTGAAGCTTTCTTT. Looking up the rest from reference TRBV3-1 and TRBJ1-1 gives the full variable domain: DTAVSQTPKYLVTQMGNDKSIKCEQNLGHDTMYWYKQDSKKFLKIMFSYNNKELIINETVPNRFSPKSPDKAHLNLHINSLELGDSAVYFCASSQREGRVTTEAFFGQGTRLTVV.

The V call is TRBV5-1, the J call TRBJ2-1; 8 bases align to TRBD2. The V segment lost 0 bases and the J segment 8 bases; nucleotides outside the gene matches: 7. Germline V CDR1 and CDR2: SGHRS, YFSETQ. The CDR3 extends over 15 amino acids. CDR3 in amino acids: CASSLGGSGMDEQFF. In DNA form, the CDR3 reads TGCGCCAGCAGCTTGGGCGGTAGCGGGATGGATGAGCAGTTCTTC.

This clonotype was detected many times. This chain joins TRBV25-1 and TRBJ2-7, with D perhaps TRBD2 (5 bases). V lost 1 base, J lost 2 bases, and 9 bases lay in between. The CDR3 covers 14 residues. The germline gives CDR1 MGHDK, CDR2 SYGVNS. CDR3: CASSESPSTYEQYF. CDR3 in DNA: TGTGCCAGCAGTGAATCTCCTAGCACCTACGAGCAGTACTTC.

The genes are TRBV27 and TRBJ2-3, with a weak D call TRBD1 (6 bases). CDR3 length: 14 residues. Germline CDR1 and CDR2: MNHEY and SMNVEV (reference sequence). V lost 4 bases and J lost 7, with 15 bases in between. The CDR3 coding sequence is TGTGCCAGCAGTTCGGGACACGCGGATTATACGCAGTATTTT. It codes for CASSSGHADYTQYF.

The gene calls are TRBV3-1 and TRBJ2-7; D is tentatively TRBD1 or TRBD2 (7 bases each). Germline loops: CDR1 LGHDT, CDR2 YNNKEL (reference sequence). This CDR3 contains 15 residues. V was trimmed by 1 base and J by 6 bases, leaving 16 bases between them. CDR3 bases: TGTGCCAGCAGCCAAGGTTGGGGAGGGGGCGTCGAGCAGTACTTC. Translating gives CASSQGWGGGVEQYF.